Only a few counts were recorded for the clone carrying this TCR beta chain. J lost 4 bases, V lost 2 bases, and 0 bases had no gene match. Per the germline V gene, CDR1 is MNHEY and CDR2 is SVGEGT. CDR3 length: 14 residues. Under the authors' procedure: Amplification with reference gene primers provided the estimates of nucleated cell counts. Assay used: immunoSEQ multiplex PCR; TCRdb lists only in-frame clones, some missing. The V and J calls and clone size were taken over from that table, and D and trimming were inferred from the DNA. The data hold around 170,000 clones, with roughly 84% observed a single time. The data originate from a study of blood T cell repertoires in COVID-19. Study in general: The United States, Italy and Spain were the sources of the acute and convalescent COVID-19 samples. T cells, B-cell-depleted T cells, or PBMCs supplied cDNA or gDNA.

The V call is TRBV6-2 or TRBV6-3, the J call TRBJ2-3, with 10 bases that match TRBD2. The sequence derives from a man younger than 35 with active or convalescent COVID-19. Sequenced input: peripheral blood. The CDR3 is CASSYGTSADTQYF. CDR3 DNA sequence: TGTGCCAGCAGTTACGGGACTAGCGCAGATACGCAGTATTTT.